This T cell receptor beta chain was observed in a study of T-cell memory formation after mild COVID-19. A single record per CDR3 protein comes from TCRdb applying MiXCR to the 5' RACE reads. The sample carries around 340,000 distinct CDR3 sequences, 14% recorded once. Between the trimmed V and J ends, which lost 7 bases and 4 bases, there was a span of 19 bases. Germline V gene data show CDR1 as SGHAT and CDR2 as FQNNGV. This CDR3 has 15 amino acids. The rearrangement joins TRBV11-2 to TRBJ1-1, with TRBD1 as a possible D gene (6 bases). The sequenced sample consisted of PBMCs or a T cell subset sorted from them (not recorded which). The source of this sequence is a man younger than 35 who had mild COVID-19 (a few samples of this study predate the infection). Cell type and time point are not known. Written as DNA, the CDR3 is TGTGCCAGCATCGCGGGGGGGGCGATGGTCACTGAAGCTTTCTTT. Translation gives CASIAGGAMVTEAFF.